A single sample gave rise to the 31 T cell receptor beta chains below, sequenced in a study of CD8 T cells in Susac syndrome (dated by TCRdb to between 2018 and 2021). Library creation used the immunoSEQ multiplex PCR assay. RNA was extracted with the RNeasy kit and roughly 0.45 to 1 ug was reverse transcribed using random hexamers. TCRdb reworked the public reads: Q25 trimming with fastp, MiXCR clone assembly, productive beta chains retained. Every CDR3 protein is listed once, alongside the most common genes and DNA of its rows. The sample profile shows tens of thousands of distinct CDR3 sequences; 95% to 97% of them were found once. The ten largest clones take up 0.62% of the sample. Sample: CD8+ T cells from PBMCs. These receptor sequences come from a human donor with Susac syndrome.

The chain recombines TRBV29-1 with TRBJ1-2; D remains unclear. Germline V gene lookup returns CDR1 SQVTM and CDR2 ANQGSEA. Between the trimmed V and J ends, which lost 3 bases and 5 bases, there was a span of 4 bases. The CDR3 is 10 amino acids. The CDR3 sequence is CSVEGYGYTF. CDR3 DNA sequence: TGCAGCGTTGAGGGGTATGGCTACACCTTC.

The chain links TRBV5-6 to TRBJ1-5; D remains unclear. The CDR3 is made up of 13 amino acids. CDR1 is SGHDT, CDR2 YYEEEE, per germline. V was cut by 4 bases and J by 11 bases, with 16 bases left in between. The CDR3 bases are TGTGCCAGCAGCCTGAGGACCCTCGGGTCCCAGCATTTT. It encodes CASSLRTLGSQHF. Full variable domain (outside the CDR3, taken from reference TRBV5-6 and TRBJ1-5): DAGVTQSPTHLIKTRGQQVTLRCSPKSGHDTVSWYQQALGQGPQFIFQYYEEEERQRGNFPDRFSGHQFPNYSSELNVNALLLGDSALYLCASSLRTLGSQHFGDGTRLSIL.

The gene calls are TRBV20-1 and TRBJ1-5; D possibly corresponds to TRBD1 (5 bases). The CDR3 runs 13 residues. The V gene lost 5 bases and the J gene lost 5 bases, with 13 bases spanning the gap. Germline-derived CDR1 and CDR2 are DFQATT and SNEGSKA (reference sequence). The CDR3 loop is CSAAFGAYQPQHF. Written as DNA, the CDR3 is TGCAGTGCTGCCTTCGGGGCCTATCAGCCCCAGCATTTT.

In the case of this clonotype: The junction departs from germline at one end; a sequencing error may be responsible. This CDR3 is CASSASGINEPQHF. The CDR3 nucleotides read TGTGCCAGCAGTGCTAGTGGGATCAATGAGCCCCAGCATTTT. The rearrangement links TRBV28 to TRBJ1-5, with D unclear. Germline V lookup: CDR1 MDHEN, CDR2 SYDVKM. The CDR3 sequence is 14 residues long.

J is TRBJ1-1 and V is TRBV14; D ambiguous. This CDR3 contains 15 residues. The V end lost 0 bases, the J end lost 1 base, and 9 bases lay between the germline ends. Germline V gives CDR1 SGHDN, CDR2 FVKESK. DNA for the CDR3: TGTGCCAGCAGCCAAGAGGGGTATGCGAACACTGAAGCTTTCTTT. Residues: CASSQEGYANTEAFF.

This sequence joins TRBV12-3 or TRBV12-4 and TRBJ2-1; tentatively, D is TRBD2 (5 bases). The CDR3 spans 15 residues. The V end lost 6 bases, the J end lost 9 bases, and 21 bases lay between the germline ends. The CDR3 spells CASRSYSGVRVEQFF. CDR3 coding DNA: TGTGCCAGCAGGTCATATTCCGGGGTTCGGGTTGAGCAGTTCTTC.

The rearrangement links TRBV5-8 to TRBJ1-2, with D uncertain. This CDR3 is built from 13 residues. V was shortened by 0 bases and J by 7 bases, with 10 bases between the two germline ends. Germline values: CDR1 SGHTS, CDR2 YDEGEE. The DNA for the CDR3 is TGTGCCAGCAGCTTGGTGCGGGCACTTGGCTACACCTTC. Encoded protein: CASSLVRALGYTF.

The chain recombines TRBV5-6 with TRBJ1-2; maybe TRBD1 (5 bases). V gave up 2 bases and J gave up 7 bases, with 15 bases separating them. This CDR3 contains 14 residues. Germline V lookup: CDR1 SGHDT, CDR2 YYEEEE. The CDR3 spells CASSLGRASGGYTF. In DNA form, the CDR3 reads TGTGCCAGCAGCTTAGGCAGGGCAAGCGGTGGCTACACCTTC.

The chain uses TRBV5-6 and TRBJ2-3; D unresolved. This CDR3 is 17 amino acids long. Germline V gives CDR1 SGHDT, CDR2 YYEEEE. Between the trimmed V and J ends, which lost 0 bases and 2 bases, there was a span of 16 bases. This CDR3 reads CASSLAAEPTFTDTQYF. DNA of the CDR3: TGTGCCAGCAGCTTGGCGGCAGAGCCTACCTTCACAGATACGCAGTATTTT.

The genes are TRBV30 and TRBJ1-1; D not certain. The CDR3 length is 14 residues. V was cut by 2 bases and J by 6 bases, with 16 bases left in between. Germline lookup yields CDR1 GTSNPN and CDR2 SVGIG (reference sequence). The CDR3 is CAWSFSPGSPEAFF. The CDR3 DNA sequence: TGTGCCTGGAGTTTCTCCCCGGGCAGCCCTGAAGCTTTCTTT.

This clonotype was seen once. V is TRBV24-1 and J is TRBJ2-2; D unclear. Trimming shortened V by 2 bases and J by 1 base, and 7 bases separated the two germline ends. CDR3 length: 15 amino acids. The germline V gene has CDR1 KGHDR and CDR2 SFDVKD. Here the CDR3 DNA reads TGTGCCACCAGTGATTCGAGACAGAACACCGGGGAGCTGTTTTTT. Protein product: CATSDSRQNTGELFF.

The gene calls are TRBV4-2 and TRBJ2-7, with D possibly TRBD1 on 5 matching bases. The CDR3 loop spans 14 amino acids. The V gene lost 0 bases and the J gene lost 7 bases, with 13 bases spanning the gap. Germline lookup yields CDR1 LGHNA and CDR2 YNFKEQ. CDR3 DNA: TGTGCCAGCAGCCAAGATGCAGGGTTGGGGGAGCAGTACTTC. Residues: CASSQDAGLGEQYF.

The chain combines TRBV30 with TRBJ1-5; D is undetermined. CDR1 GTSNPN and CDR2 SVGIG come from the germline V gene (reference sequence). Trimming shortened V by 2 bases and J by 2 bases, and 10 bases separated the two germline ends. CDR3 size: 14 residues. The DNA for the CDR3 is TGTGCCTGGAGTCATAAGGGTGGCAATCAGCCCCAGCATTTT. Translated, it gives CAWSHKGGNQPQHF.

This chain's CDR3 is CSVLTRAEETQYF. The CDR3 region has the DNA TGCAGTGTATTAACTCGAGCGGAAGAGACCCAGTACTTC. The chain recombines TRBV20-1 with TRBJ2-5, with D maybe TRBD2 (5 bases). This CDR3 has 13 residues. Germline CDR1 reads DFQATT; CDR2 reads SNEGSKA (reference sequence). The V end was cut by 7 bases, the J end by 3 bases, with 15 bases between.

This chain uses TRBV14 with TRBJ2-7; no reliable D call. The CDR3 is 13 amino acids. Trimming removed 0 bases at V and 6 bases at J, with 9 bases between. Germline-derived CDR1 and CDR2 are SGHDN and FVKESK. CDR3 DNA: TGTGCCAGCAGCCAAGACAGTCTCTCCGAGCAGTACTTC. Protein sequence: CASSQDSLSEQYF.

The rearrangement links TRBV27 to TRBJ2-5, with 7 nucleotides matching TRBD2. This CDR3 contains 13 residues. Per germline, CDR1 MNHEY and CDR2 SMNVEV (reference sequence). Trimming removed 5 bases from V and 5 bases from J; junction bases left unmatched: 5. CDR3 loop: CASSLRGGETQYF. The DNA of the CDR3 is TGTGCCAGCAGTCTCCGGGGAGGGGAGACCCAGTACTTC.

The V gene is TRBV11-3, the J gene TRBJ1-6; 7 bases are shared with TRBD1. Germline V gene data show CDR1 as SGHNT and CDR2 as YENEEA. This CDR3 comprises 14 residues. Losses at the gene ends were 6 bases for V and 7 bases for J; bases not matched to a gene: 6. Here the CDR3 DNA reads TGTGCCAGCAGGCGGGACAGTGAGAATTCACCCCTCCACTTT. Amino acid sequence: CASRRDSENSPLHF.

J is TRBJ1-1 and V is TRBV28; D gene uncertain. The V gene's germline CDR1 is MDHEN and CDR2 SYDVKM. Trimming removed 3 bases from V and 4 bases from J, with 6 bases in between. This CDR3 has 12 amino acids. CDR3 nucleotide sequence: TGTGCCAGCAGTTTCTCGGGCACTGAAGCTTTCTTT. The encoded protein is CASSFSGTEAFF.

The rearrangement uses TRBV6-5 and TRBJ2-3; TRBD1 aligns across 11 bases. CDR3 length equals 15 residues. Trimming cost V 8 bases and J 4 bases; bases outside gene matches: 8. Germline V lookup: CDR1 MNHEY, CDR2 SVGAGI. DNA for the CDR3: TGTGCCAGCCGACTCGTGGGACAGGGGGCAGATACGCAGTATTTT. Its protein is CASRLVGQGADTQYF.

This chain connects TRBV4-3 to TRBJ1-6; tentative D call: TRBD1 (6 bases). There are 16 residues in the CDR3. Per germline, CDR1 LGHNA and CDR2 YSLEER. Trimming removed 2 bases at V and 7 bases at J, with 15 bases between. This CDR3 reads CASSQTRTAINSPLHF. For the CDR3, the DNA is TGCGCCAGCAGCCAAACAAGGACAGCGATAAATTCACCCCTCCACTTT.

This chain uses TRBV29-1 with TRBJ1-6; 8 positions agree with TRBD1. V was pared by 4 bases and J by 10 bases, with 12 bases of the junction left unmatched. The CDR3 runs 15 residues. Germline V gives CDR1 SQVTM, CDR2 ANQGSEA. The CDR3 DNA follows: TGCAGCGTTGCGGAAACAGGGGGAAAGGAATCACCCCTCCACTTT. Amino acid sequence: CSVAETGGKESPLHF.

V gene TRBV7-2 combines with J gene TRBJ2-7, with 7 positions matching TRBD2. CDR1 is SGHTA and CDR2 is FQGNSA in the germline V gene. The CDR3 contains 17 residues. Trimming removed 1 base from V and 2 bases from J; junction bases left unmatched: 11. CDR3: CASSLVIGDYQTYEQYF. CDR3 DNA: TGTGCCAGCAGCTTAGTCATAGGGGACTACCAAACCTACGAGCAGTACTTC.

Here the CDR3 reads CASSQAPGQVLNQPQHF. CDR3 nucleotides: TGCGCCAGCAGCCAAGCCCCGGGACAGGTCTTGAATCAGCCCCAGCATTTT. The rearrangement joins TRBV4-1 to TRBJ1-5; 8 bases are a match to TRBD1. This CDR3 region has 17 residues. CDR1 is MGHRA, CDR2 YSYEKL, per germline. J was trimmed by 4 bases and V by 1 base; bases with no gene match: 9.

The gene calls are TRBV9 and TRBJ1-1; D perhaps matches TRBD1 (5 bases). Germline loops: CDR1 SGDLS, CDR2 YYNGEE. The ends were cut back, 6 bases at V and 0 bases at J, with 12 bases in the middle. CDR3 length: 14 amino acids. CDR3 amino acids: CASNPKGLNTEAFF. As DNA, the CDR3 is TGTGCCAGCAACCCCAAGGGGTTGAACACTGAAGCTTTCTTT.

This clonotype showed up just once. The chain couples TRBV4-3 to TRBJ1-6; D is possibly TRBD1 (5 bases). Looked up from germline, CDR1 is LGHNA and CDR2 is YSLEER. The CDR3 length is 13 residues. V was pared by 3 bases and J by 10 bases, with 10 bases between. The CDR3 loop is CASSQDNRSPLHF. The CDR3, as DNA: TGCGCCAGCAGCCAGGATAACAGGTCACCCCTCCACTTT.

This clonotype was seen just once. The V call is TRBV19, the J call TRBJ2-1; D may match TRBD1 or TRBD2 (5 bases each). Germline values: CDR1 LNHDA, CDR2 SQIVND (reference sequence). CDR3 length: 14 residues. Trimming removed 11 bases at V and 5 bases at J, with 19 bases between. The CDR3 spells CASSLTGADNEQFF. In nucleotides, the CDR3 is TGTGCCTCTTCTCTAACCGGGGCCGACAATGAGCAGTTCTTC.

The chain has TRBV9 and TRBJ2-1, with TRBD1 matching over 8 bases. The CDR3 sequence is 15 residues long. The junction had 6 bases not matched to a gene; V was cut back by 7 bases and J by 0 bases. The germline V gene has CDR1 SGDLS and CDR2 YYNGEE. The CDR3 sequence is CASGGTGSSYNEQFF. The CDR3 DNA follows: TGTGCCAGCGGGGGGACAGGCAGCTCCTACAATGAGCAGTTCTTC.

The chain couples TRBV11-2 to TRBJ1-1; D gene unclear. The germline CDR1 and CDR2 sequences are SGHAT and FQNNGV. The CDR3 loop spans 13 amino acids. Trimming stripped 1 base from V and 6 bases from J, with 9 bases between. CDR3 sequence: CASSLVTAAEAFF. The CDR3 DNA follows: TGTGCCAGCAGCTTAGTCACAGCCGCTGAAGCTTTCTTT.

V is TRBV27 and J is TRBJ2-3, with D tentatively TRBD2 (6 bases). Looked up from germline, CDR1 is MNHEY and CDR2 is SMNVEV (reference sequence). CDR3 length: 14 residues. V dropped 2 bases and J dropped 1 base, with 7 bases sitting between them. This CDR3 is CASSLTGGTDTQYF. CDR3 DNA: TGTGCCAGCAGTTTAACGGGAGGCACAGATACGCAGTATTTT.

This chain connects TRBV19 to TRBJ2-7; 8 bases map to TRBD1. CDR3 length: 15 residues. V lost 5 bases to trimming and J lost 3 bases; unmatched junction nucleotides: 9. Germline V gene data show CDR1 as LNHDA and CDR2 as SQIVND (reference sequence). CDR3 coding DNA: TGTGCCAGTAGTGCCACCGGGACAGGCGACTACGAGCAGTACTTC. This translates into CASSATGTGDYEQYF.

This clonotype has only one observation. The chain combines TRBV12-3 or TRBV12-4 with TRBJ1-2, with unresolved D. V dropped 6 bases and J dropped 6 bases, with 5 bases sitting between them. The CDR3 runs to 10 residues. This CDR3 is CASSLDGYTF. The CDR3 DNA reads as TGTGCCAGCAGCCTAGATGGCTACACCTTC.